These T cell receptor beta chains were read from a single sample in a study of monozygotic twins with inflammatory bowel disease. TCRdb re-called the 5' RACE reads and gives one entry per CDR3 protein, without DNA. This specimen shows approximately 400,000 distinct CDR3 sequences; the ten leading clones hold about 2.3%. The specimen was blood. Receptors were obtained from a human donor with ulcerative colitis or Crohn's disease, or a healthy co-twin of an affected twin (not recorded which). The CDR3 runs from the conserved cysteine through the conserved F or W.

J	V	CDR3
TRBJ1-1	TRBV29-1	CSVEEGIEAFF
TRBJ1-2	TRBV6-1	CASSAESYGYTF
TRBJ2-4	TRBV28	CATHREGNIQYF
TRBJ2-4	TRBV7-9	CASSLDRVRNIQYF
TRBJ1-1	TRBV20-1	CSVTTRTVGEAFF
TRBJ2-7	TRBV7-2	CASSLGMGSTYEQYF
TRBJ2-1	TRBV19	CASSIKLVGDNEQFF
TRBJ2-5	TRBV20-1	CSAGTSVETQYF
TRBJ2-7	TRBV6-2/TRBV6-3	CASTALAGGPSEQYF
TRBJ2-3	TRBV18	CASSLGDWDTQYF
TRBJ2-6	TRBV14	CASSPEWGSGANVLTF
TRBJ2-2	TRBV7-9	CASSLRGGTGELFF
TRBJ1-1	TRBV19	CASIGGTALNTEAFF
TRBJ2-5	TRBV21-1	CASSRADRGKETQYF
TRBJ2-3	TRBV10-3	CAISYDPTSTDTQYF
TRBJ2-5	TRBV7-9	CASSSRQGSLETQYF
TRBJ1-2	TRBV5-1	CASRGTEYYGYTF
TRBJ1-6	TRBV10-1	CASTYRGHHNSPLHF
TRBJ1-1	TRBV7-9	CASSLTDSKAFF
TRBJ2-2	TRBV15	CATSRGGQDHRELFF